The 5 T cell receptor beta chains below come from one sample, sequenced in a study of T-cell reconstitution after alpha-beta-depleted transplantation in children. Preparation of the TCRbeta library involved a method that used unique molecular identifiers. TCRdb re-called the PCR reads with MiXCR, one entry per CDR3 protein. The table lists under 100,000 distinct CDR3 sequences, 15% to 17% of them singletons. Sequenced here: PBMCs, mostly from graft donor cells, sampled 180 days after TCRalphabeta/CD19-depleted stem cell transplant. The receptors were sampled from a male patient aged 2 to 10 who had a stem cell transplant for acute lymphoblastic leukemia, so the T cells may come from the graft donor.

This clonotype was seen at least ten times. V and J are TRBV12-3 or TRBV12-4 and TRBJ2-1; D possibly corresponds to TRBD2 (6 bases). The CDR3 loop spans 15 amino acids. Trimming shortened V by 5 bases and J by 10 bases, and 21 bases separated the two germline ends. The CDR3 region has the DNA TGTGCCAGCAGTGTCGGCGGGGCTCCCATGGGAGAGCAGTTCTTC. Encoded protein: CASSVGGAPMGEQFF.

CDR3 in amino acids: CSAKSGYTF. Here the CDR3 DNA reads TGCAGTGCTAAGAGTGGCTACACCTTC. The rearrangement joins TRBV20-1 to TRBJ1-2; D not resolved. CDR1 DFQATT and CDR2 SNEGSKA come from the germline V gene (reference sequence). The CDR3 consists of 9 residues. The V gene lost 4 bases and the J gene lost 7 bases, with 4 bases spanning the gap.

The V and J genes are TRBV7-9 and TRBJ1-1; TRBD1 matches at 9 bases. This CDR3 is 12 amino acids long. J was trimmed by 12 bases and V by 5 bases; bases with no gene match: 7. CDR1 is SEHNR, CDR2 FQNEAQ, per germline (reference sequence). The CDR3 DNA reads TGTGCCAGCAGCCTCGCGGGACAGGGACCTTTCTTT. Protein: CASSLAGQGPFF. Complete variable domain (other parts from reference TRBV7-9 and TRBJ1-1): DTGVSQNPRHKITKRGQNVTFRCDPISEHNRLYWYRQTLGQGPEFLTYFQNEAQLEKSRLLSDRFSAERPKGSFSTLEIQRTEQGDSAMYLCASSLAGQGPFFGQGTRLTVV.

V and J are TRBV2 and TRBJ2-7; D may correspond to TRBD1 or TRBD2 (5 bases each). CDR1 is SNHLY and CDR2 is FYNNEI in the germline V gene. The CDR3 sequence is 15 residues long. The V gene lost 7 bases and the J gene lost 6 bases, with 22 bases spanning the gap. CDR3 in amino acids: CASTNGAGRNGEQYF. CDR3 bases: TGTGCCAGCACGAATGGTGCAGGGAGAAACGGCGAGCAGTACTTC.

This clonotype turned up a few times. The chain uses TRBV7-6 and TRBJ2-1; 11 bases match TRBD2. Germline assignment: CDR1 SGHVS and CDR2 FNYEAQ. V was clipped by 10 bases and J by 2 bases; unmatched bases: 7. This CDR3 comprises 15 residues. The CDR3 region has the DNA TGTGCCATTGGTAGCGGGGGGGTTCCCTACAATGAGCAGTTCTTC. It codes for CAIGSGGVPYNEQFF.